The 3 T cell receptor beta chains reported below all come from one sample, sequenced in a study of blood T cell repertoires in COVID-19. Here immunoSEQ multiplex PCR was the method, and the copy in TCRdb shows in-frame clones only, minus some. The data hold tens of thousands of clones, with approximately 80% observed a single time. The sequencing sample was made of peripheral blood. The receptors derive from a human donor in a cohort sampled during active or convalescent COVID-19.

This chain uses TRBV3-1 (or the pseudogene TRBV3-2) with TRBJ2-7; D is ambiguous. V was pared by 3 bases and J by 9 bases, with 15 bases between. This CDR3 comprises 13 residues. Per germline, CDR1 LGHDT and CDR2 YNNKEL (reference sequence). The CDR3 region is CASSQSRIRVQYF. DNA of the CDR3: TGTGCCAGCAGCCAGTCTAGGATTCGGGTGCAGTACTTC.

Comments on this clone: Germline and junction disagree at one end, which may indicate a read error. This sequence joins TRBV5-5 and TRBJ2-5, with 7 bases matching TRBD2. From germline, CDR1 is SGHKS and CDR2 YYEKEE (reference sequence). The CDR3 is 14 residues long. The CDR3 is CASSLGDYEISNDF. The CDR3 DNA sequence: TGTGCCAGCAGCTTGGGGGACTACGAGATCTCCAACGACTTC. The complete variable domain, with remaining parts taken from reference TRBV5-5 and TRBJ2-5, reads DAGVTQSPTHLIKTRGQQVTLRCSPISGHKSVSWYQQVLGQGPQFIFQYYEKEERGRGNFPDRFSARQFPNYSSELNVNALLLGDSALYLCASSLGDYEISNDFGPGTRLLVL.

The V gene is TRBV3-1 (or the pseudogene TRBV3-2), the J gene TRBJ2-7; perhaps TRBD1 as D (5 bases). Germline CDR1 and CDR2: LGHDT and YNNKEL (reference sequence). V lost 1 base and J lost 6, with 10 bases in between. The CDR3 spans 13 residues. Written as DNA, the CDR3 is TGTGCCAGCAGCCAAGGCAGGGCGGTCGAGCAGTACTTC. Its protein product is CASSQGRAVEQYF.